The 18 T cell receptor beta chains below come from one sample, sequenced in a study of T cells after yellow fever vaccination. MiXCR, run by TCRdb on the 5' RACE reads, gives a single entry per CDR3 protein. There are 250,000 to 300,000 distinct CDR3 sequences in the sample; 13% occur only once, and 0.4% to 0.55% lies in the top ten. The specimen was CD4+ T cells sorted from PBMCs, collected 45 days after the yellow fever booster vaccination. These TCRs come from a man aged 25-45 years who received the YFV17D yellow fever vaccine.

This clonotype was counted a single time. V is TRBV30 and J is TRBJ2-2; TRBD1 matches at 8 bases. This CDR3 spans 17 amino acids. The junction had 9 bases not matched to a gene; V was cut back by 3 bases and J by 0 bases. Germline lookup yields CDR1 GTSNPN and CDR2 SVGIG (reference sequence). CDR3 protein: CAWRSGTGVANTGELFF. DNA of the CDR3: TGTGCCTGGAGATCCGGGACAGGTGTAGCGAACACCGGGGAGCTGTTTTTT.

The chain links TRBV28 to TRBJ2-1; D possibly corresponds to TRBD1 (5 bases). The CDR3 consists of 12 residues. Germline V lookup: CDR1 MDHEN, CDR2 SYDVKM. Trimming shortened V by 6 bases and J by 5 bases, and 8 bases separated the two germline ends. This CDR3 is CASRIRDNEQFF. The CDR3 region has the DNA TGTGCCAGCAGGATCAGGGACAATGAGCAGTTCTTC.

The gene calls are TRBV7-2 and TRBJ2-5; 10 bases are a match to TRBD2. V shed 5 bases and J 2 bases; nucleotides not matched to a gene: 2. This CDR3 region has 14 residues. From germline, CDR1 is SGHTA and CDR2 FQGNSA. This chain's CDR3 is CASSVSGGQETQYF. CDR3 DNA sequence: TGTGCCAGCAGCGTTAGCGGGGGGCAAGAGACCCAGTACTTC. Filled out from reference TRBV7-2 and TRBJ2-5, the complete variable domain reads GAGVSQSPSNKVTEKGKDVELRCDPISGHTALYWYRQSLGQGLEFLIYFQGNSAPDKSGLPSDRFSAERTGGSVSTLTIQRTQQEDSAVYLCASSVSGGQETQYFGPGTRLLVL.

V and J are TRBV5-1 and TRBJ2-3; D unclear. The V end was cut by 0 bases, the J end by 3 bases, with 8 bases between. The germline gives CDR1 SGHRS, CDR2 YFSETQ. The CDR3 runs to 14 residues. The CDR3 loop reads CASSLAVPTDTQYF. Here the CDR3 DNA reads TGCGCCAGCAGCTTGGCCGTCCCTACAGATACGCAGTATTTT.

The V call is TRBV20-1, the J call TRBJ2-1; D unresolved. The CDR3 is 12 residues long. CDR1 and CDR2 from the germline V gene are DFQATT and SNEGSKA (reference sequence). Trimming cost V 3 bases and J 2 bases, with 5 bases left between them. The chain's CDR3 is CSASRTYNEQFF. The CDR3, as DNA: TGCAGTGCTAGCCGGACCTACAATGAGCAGTTCTTC.

The chain combines TRBV5-5 with TRBJ2-5; D is perhaps TRBD1 (5 bases). The CDR3 is 14 amino acids. The V gene lost 4 bases and the J gene lost 4 bases, with 14 bases spanning the gap. CDR1 is SGHKS, CDR2 YYEKEE, per germline (reference sequence). The CDR3 coding sequence is TGTGCCAGCAGCCCTTCGACGGACACAGAGACCCAGTACTTC. Protein sequence: CASSPSTDTETQYF.

The chain links TRBV20-1 to TRBJ2-7, with D perhaps TRBD1 (5 bases). The germline V and J ends were trimmed by 0 bases and 5 bases, with 14 bases remaining between them. The germline CDR1 and CDR2 sequences are DFQATT and SNEGSKA (reference sequence). The CDR3 sequence is 14 residues long. This chain's CDR3 is CSARDGGRGNEQYF. CDR3 DNA sequence: TGCAGTGCTAGAGATGGTGGTAGGGGTAACGAGCAGTACTTC.

On this clonotype itself: A much larger clonotype is one base distant, so this may be a read error. The chain has TRBV15 and TRBJ2-7; 11 nucleotides agree with TRBD1. From germline, CDR1 is LNHNV and CDR2 YYDKDF (reference sequence). Trimming removed 3 bases from V and 2 bases from J; junction bases left unmatched: 6. This CDR3 has 16 amino acids. CDR3 region: CATSRGTGGTPYEQYF. The CDR3 DNA is TGTGCCACCAGCAGGGGGACAGGGGGTACCCCCTACGAGCAGTACTTC.

This clonotype was seen only a few times. The rearrangement links TRBV11-2 to TRBJ2-1, with TRBD1 matching 10 bases. The germline V gene has CDR1 SGHAT and CDR2 FQNNGV. The V and J ends lost 4 bases and 0 bases, in that order; junction bases with no gene match: 9. The CDR3 spans 18 residues. The CDR3 DNA is TGTGCCAGCAGCTACCCCTTGAGGGACAGGGGCTCCTACAATGAGCAGTTCTTC. Translating it yields CASSYPLRDRGSYNEQFF.

The V call is TRBV5-1, the J call TRBJ1-1; perhaps TRBD1 as D (5 bases). V was clipped by 4 bases and J by 4 bases, with 11 bases between them. The CDR3 is made up of 13 amino acids. Looked up from germline, CDR1 is SGHRS and CDR2 is YFSETQ. The CDR3: CASSRDGGTEAFF. The CDR3 DNA reads TGCGCCAGCAGCCGGGACGGCGGCACTGAAGCTTTCTTT.

This clonotype was detected only a few times. The CDR3 DNA is TGTGCCAGCAGTTTTACACTAGCGGGGCCGAGGTACAATGAGCAGTTCTTC. This codes for CASSFTLAGPRYNEQFF. The gene calls are TRBV2 and TRBJ2-1, with 10 bases matching TRBD2. This CDR3 has 17 amino acids. V lost 5 bases, J lost 4 bases, and 11 bases stayed unmatched. Per the germline V gene, CDR1 is SNHLY and CDR2 is FYNNEI.

This clonotype was detected only a few times. V usage is TRBV7-9 and J usage is TRBJ2-7, with D possibly matching TRBD1 (6 bases). This CDR3 comprises 13 residues. V lost 1 base to trimming and J lost 6 bases, with 10 bases between them. In germline, CDR1 is SEHNR, CDR2 FQNEAQ (reference sequence). The CDR3 here is CASSLVETGEQYF. DNA of the CDR3: TGTGCCAGCAGCTTAGTTGAGACAGGCGAGCAGTACTTC.

This clonotype was counted only a few times. The chain combines TRBV10-3 with TRBJ2-7, with 12 bases fitting TRBD1. The CDR3 runs to 14 residues. After removal of 6 bases from V and 4 bases from J, the junction contained 4 bases not matched to a gene. Germline lookup yields CDR1 ENHRY and CDR2 SYGVKD. Here the CDR3 DNA reads TGTGCCATCAGCTTGGGACAGGGGGCTTACGAGCAGTACTTC. Translated, it gives CAISLGQGAYEQYF.

The chain uses TRBV5-1 and TRBJ2-2, with D possibly TRBD1 on 6 matching bases. The CDR3 loop spans 17 amino acids. From germline, CDR1 is SGHRS and CDR2 YFSETQ. V lost 4 bases, J lost 6 bases, and 22 bases lay in between. CDR3 sequence reads: CASSLGPLLGAAGELFF. In DNA form, the CDR3 reads TGCGCCAGCAGCCTTGGCCCCCTTTTGGGGGCGGCCGGGGAGCTGTTTTTT.

Notes on this clonotype: This may come from a read error, since a much larger clone is one base off. The genes are TRBV28 and TRBJ2-1; unclear D gene. V was shortened by 10 bases and J by 2 bases, with 6 bases between the two germline ends. Germline CDR1 MDHEN, CDR2 SYDVKM. The CDR3 has 11 residues. CDR3 protein: CAIRTYNEQFF. CDR3 in DNA: TGTGCCATCAGGACCTACAATGAGCAGTTCTTC.

This clonotype was counted a few times. The chain recombines TRBV27 with TRBJ2-1; possibly TRBD2 for D (6 bases). Germline V lookup: CDR1 MNHEY, CDR2 SMNVEV (reference sequence). The CDR3 totals 16 residues. With 3 bases removed from V and 12 bases from J, the gap between germline ends came to 24 bases. The CDR3 here is CASSFLRAGAEQGQFF. CDR3 in DNA: TGTGCCAGCAGTTTCCTCAGAGCGGGTGCCGAGCAGGGGCAGTTCTTC.

This clonotype has just a few counts. The chain links TRBV29-1 to TRBJ2-1; D is unresolved. CDR3 length: 11 residues. CDR1 and CDR2 from the germline V gene are SQVTM and ANQGSEA. V was pared by 4 bases and J by 9 bases, with 10 bases between. The DNA of the CDR3 is TGCAGCGTTGTTGTCCAGGTTGAGCAGTTCTTC. This translates into CSVVVQVEQFF.

This clonotype was recorded a few times. The chain joins TRBV7-2 to TRBJ2-3; possibly TRBD2 for D (7 bases). Germline V gives CDR1 SGHTA, CDR2 FQGNSA. The CDR3 runs 16 residues. V was cut by 0 bases and J by 2 bases, with 12 bases left in between. CDR3 sequence (DNA): TGTGCCAGCAGCTTAGCGCAGGGGAGGGTCACAGATACGCAGTATTTT. It specifies CASSLAQGRVTDTQYF.